These 3 T cell receptor beta chains originate from one sample sequenced in a study of blood T cell repertoires in COVID-19. Assay used: immunoSEQ multiplex PCR; TCRdb lists only in-frame clones, some missing. Among 180,000 or so clones listed, approximately 86% were seen once. Sequences were obtained from peripheral blood. Receptors were obtained from a man aged 65 to 85 with acute or convalescent COVID-19.

This clone came up once. This sequence joins TRBV3-1 (or the pseudogene TRBV3-2) and TRBJ1-6, with TRBD1 matching over 9 bases. The V gene's germline CDR1 is LGHDT and CDR2 YNNKEL (reference sequence). Germline trimming cut 8 bases from V and 9 bases from J; bases unmatched to any gene: 2. The CDR3 runs to 12 residues. CDR3 sequence: CASRDRVSPLHF. CDR3 in DNA: TGTGCCAGCCGGGACAGGGTTTCACCCCTCCACTTT.

This sequence joins TRBV2 and TRBJ1-4; no firm D call. The length of the CDR3 is 14 residues. V lost 7 bases, J lost 8 bases, and 17 bases lay in between. CDR1 and CDR2 from the germline V gene are SNHLY and FYNNEI. The CDR3 nucleotides read TGTGCCAGCAAATTCGAACAGACAATGGAAAAACTGTTTTTT. Translation: CASKFEQTMEKLFF.

This chain joins TRBV24-1 and TRBJ2-1; 13 bases map to TRBD2. Germline V lookup: CDR1 KGHDR, CDR2 SFDVKD. Unmatched junction bases numbered 9, after V lost 5 bases and J lost 9 bases. CDR3 size: 16 residues. CDR3 coding DNA: TGTGCCACCAGTGGTGGACTAGCGGGGGTAGAAGGTGAGCAGTTCTTC. This sequence encodes CATSGGLAGVEGEQFF.